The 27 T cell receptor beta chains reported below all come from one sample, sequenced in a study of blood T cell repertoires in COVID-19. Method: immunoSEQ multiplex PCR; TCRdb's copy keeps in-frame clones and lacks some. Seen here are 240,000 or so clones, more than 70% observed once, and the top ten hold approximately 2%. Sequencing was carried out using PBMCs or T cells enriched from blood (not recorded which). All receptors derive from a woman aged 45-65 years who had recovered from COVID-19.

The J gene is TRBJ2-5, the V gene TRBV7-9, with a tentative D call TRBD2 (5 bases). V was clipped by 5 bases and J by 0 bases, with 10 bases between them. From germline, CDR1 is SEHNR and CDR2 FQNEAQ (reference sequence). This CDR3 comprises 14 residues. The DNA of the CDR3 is TGTGCCAGCAGCCCCTCGGGAAACCAAGAGACCCAGTACTTC. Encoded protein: CASSPSGNQETQYF.

CDR3 loop: CASSSLGLAGEGNTGELFF. CDR3 nucleotide sequence: TGTGCCAGCAGTTCCCTCGGACTAGCGGGAGAAGGGAACACCGGGGAGCTGTTTTTT. V and J are TRBV28 and TRBJ2-2; 13 bases line up with TRBD2. This CDR3 has 19 residues. The junction had 9 bases not matched to a gene; V was cut back by 4 bases and J by 1 base. Germline V gene sequence: CDR1 MDHEN, CDR2 SYDVKM.

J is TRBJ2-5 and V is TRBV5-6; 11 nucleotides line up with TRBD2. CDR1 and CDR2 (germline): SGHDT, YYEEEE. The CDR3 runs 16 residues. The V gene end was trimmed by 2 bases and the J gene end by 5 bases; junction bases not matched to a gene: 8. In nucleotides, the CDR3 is TGTGCCAGCAGCTTCCTACTAGCGGGGGAGGGCGAGACCCAGTACTTC. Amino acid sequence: CASSFLLAGEGETQYF.

The CDR3 spells CASSGGAVNTEAFF. As DNA, the CDR3 is TGTGCCAGCAGCGGGGGGGCAGTAAACACTGAAGCTTTCTTT. The chain couples TRBV11-1 to TRBJ1-1, with D possibly TRBD1 on 6 matching bases. The length of the CDR3 is 14 residues. The germline V gene encodes CDR1 SGHAT and CDR2 FQDESV (reference sequence). V dropped 5 bases and J dropped 2 bases, with 12 bases sitting between them.

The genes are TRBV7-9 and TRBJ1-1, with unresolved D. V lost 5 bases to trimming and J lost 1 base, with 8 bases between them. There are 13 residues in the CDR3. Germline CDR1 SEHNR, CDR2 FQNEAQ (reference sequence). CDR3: CASSQSENTEAFF. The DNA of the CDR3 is TGTGCCAGCAGCCAGTCTGAGAACACTGAAGCTTTCTTT.

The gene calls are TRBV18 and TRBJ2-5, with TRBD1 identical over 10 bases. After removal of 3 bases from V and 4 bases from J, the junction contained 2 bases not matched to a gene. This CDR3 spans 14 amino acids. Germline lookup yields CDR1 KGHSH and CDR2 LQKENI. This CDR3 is CASSPGTGAETQYF. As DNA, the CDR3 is TGTGCCAGCTCACCCGGGACAGGGGCAGAGACCCAGTACTTC. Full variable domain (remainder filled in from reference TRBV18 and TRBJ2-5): NAGVMQNPRHLVRRRGQEARLRCSPMKGHSHVYWYRQLPEEGLKFMVYLQKENIIDESGMPKERFSAEFPKEGPSILRIQQVVRGDSAAYFCASSPGTGAETQYFGPGTRLLVL.

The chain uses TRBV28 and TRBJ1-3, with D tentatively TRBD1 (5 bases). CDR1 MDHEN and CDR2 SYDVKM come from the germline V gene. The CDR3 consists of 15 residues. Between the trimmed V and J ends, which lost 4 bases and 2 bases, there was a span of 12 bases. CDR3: CASSSQGVAGNTIYF. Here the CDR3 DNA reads TGTGCCAGCAGTTCCCAGGGTGTGGCTGGAAACACCATATATTTT. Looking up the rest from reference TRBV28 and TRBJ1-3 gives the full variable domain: DVKVTQSSRYLVKRTGEKVFLECVQDMDHENMFWYRQDPGLGLRLIYFSYDVKMKEKGDIPEGYSVSREKKERFSLILESASTNQTSMYLCASSSQGVAGNTIYFGEGSWLTVV.

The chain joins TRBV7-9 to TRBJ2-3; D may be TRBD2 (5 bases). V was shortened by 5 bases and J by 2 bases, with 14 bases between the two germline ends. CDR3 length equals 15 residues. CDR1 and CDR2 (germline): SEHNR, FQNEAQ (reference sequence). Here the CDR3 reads CASSPGVGDTDTQYF. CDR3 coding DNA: TGTGCCAGCAGCCCCGGAGTCGGGGACACAGATACGCAGTATTTT.

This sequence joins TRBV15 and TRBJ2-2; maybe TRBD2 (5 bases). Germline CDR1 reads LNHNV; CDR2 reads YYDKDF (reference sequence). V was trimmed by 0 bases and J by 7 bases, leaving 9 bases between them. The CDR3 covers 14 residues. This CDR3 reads CATSRDRGIGELFF. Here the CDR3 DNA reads TGTGCCACCAGCAGAGATCGGGGAATCGGGGAGCTGTTTTTT.

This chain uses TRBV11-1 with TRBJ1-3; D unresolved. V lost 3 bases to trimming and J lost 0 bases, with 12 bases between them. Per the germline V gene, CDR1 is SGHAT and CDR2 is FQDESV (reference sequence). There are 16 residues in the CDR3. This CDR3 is CASSFRAGHSGNTIYF. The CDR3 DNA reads TGTGCCAGCAGCTTTCGTGCAGGCCACTCTGGAAACACCATATATTTT.

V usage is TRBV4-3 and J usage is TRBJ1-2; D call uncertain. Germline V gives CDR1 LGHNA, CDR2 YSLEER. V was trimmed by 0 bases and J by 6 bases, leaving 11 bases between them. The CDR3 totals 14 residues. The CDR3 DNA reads TGCGCCAGCAGCCAAGATAGATCGGGGAATGGCTACACCTTC. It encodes CASSQDRSGNGYTF.

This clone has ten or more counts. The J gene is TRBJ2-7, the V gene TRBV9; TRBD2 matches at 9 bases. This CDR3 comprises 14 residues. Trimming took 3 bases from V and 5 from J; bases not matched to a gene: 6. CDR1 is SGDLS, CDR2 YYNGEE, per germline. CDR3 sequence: CASSGSGRRDEQYF. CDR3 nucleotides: TGTGCCAGCAGCGGAAGCGGGAGGAGGGACGAGCAGTACTTC.

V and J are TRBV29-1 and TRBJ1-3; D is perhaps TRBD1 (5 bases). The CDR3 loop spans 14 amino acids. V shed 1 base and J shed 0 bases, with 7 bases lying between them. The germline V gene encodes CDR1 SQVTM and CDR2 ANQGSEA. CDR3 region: CSVEGTRSGNTIYF. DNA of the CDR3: TGCAGCGTTGAAGGGACACGCTCTGGAAACACCATATATTTT.

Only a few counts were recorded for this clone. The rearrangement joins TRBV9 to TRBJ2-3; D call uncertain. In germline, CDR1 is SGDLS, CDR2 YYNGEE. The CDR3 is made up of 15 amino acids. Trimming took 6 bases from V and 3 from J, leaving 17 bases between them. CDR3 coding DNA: TGTGCCAGCACCACGAGTCCGGGTCGGACAGATACGCAGTATTTT. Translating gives CASTTSPGRTDTQYF.

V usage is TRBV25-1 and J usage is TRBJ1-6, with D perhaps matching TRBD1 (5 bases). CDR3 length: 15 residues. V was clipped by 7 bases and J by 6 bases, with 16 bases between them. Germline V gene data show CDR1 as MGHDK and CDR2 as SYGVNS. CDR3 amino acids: CASTPNRGVNSPLHF. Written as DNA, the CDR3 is TGTGCCAGCACCCCAAACCGGGGGGTTAATTCACCCCTCCACTTT.

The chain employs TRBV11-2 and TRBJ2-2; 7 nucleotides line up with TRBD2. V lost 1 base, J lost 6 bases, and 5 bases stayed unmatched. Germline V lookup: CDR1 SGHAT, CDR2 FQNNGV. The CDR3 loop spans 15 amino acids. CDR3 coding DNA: TGTGCCAGCAGCTTAGGGGCGGGGGTGGCCGGGGAGCTGTTTTTT. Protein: CASSLGAGVAGELFF. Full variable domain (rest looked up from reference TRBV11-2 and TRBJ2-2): EAGVAQSPRYKIIEKRQSVAFWCNPISGHATLYWYQQILGQGPKLLIQFQNNGVVDDSQLPKDRFSAERLKGVDSTLKIQPAKLEDSAVYLCASSLGAGVAGELFFGEGSRLTVL.

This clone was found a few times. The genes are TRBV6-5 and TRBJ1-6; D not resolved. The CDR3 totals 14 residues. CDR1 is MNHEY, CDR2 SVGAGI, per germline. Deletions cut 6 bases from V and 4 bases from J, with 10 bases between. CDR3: CASRFNSYNSPLHF. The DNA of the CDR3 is TGTGCCAGCAGGTTTAACAGTTATAATTCACCCCTCCACTTT.

Here the CDR3 reads CASSHLTPDSYYNEKLFF. The CDR3 DNA follows: TGTGCCAGCAGCCACCTAACCCCGGACAGCTATTATAATGAAAAACTGTTTTTT. The V gene is TRBV3-1 (or the pseudogene TRBV3-2), the J gene TRBJ1-4, with D possibly being TRBD1 (6 bases). This CDR3 is built from 18 residues. CDR1 is LGHDT and CDR2 is YNNKEL in the germline V gene (reference sequence). V shed 3 bases and J shed 4 bases, with 21 bases lying between them.

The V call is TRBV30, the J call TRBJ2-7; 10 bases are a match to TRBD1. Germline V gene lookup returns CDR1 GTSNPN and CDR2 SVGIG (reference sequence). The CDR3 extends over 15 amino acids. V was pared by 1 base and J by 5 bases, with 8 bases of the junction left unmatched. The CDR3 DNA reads TGTGCCTGGAGTGGAGGTGGGACAGGGGTCCACGAGCAGTACTTC. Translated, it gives CAWSGGGTGVHEQYF.

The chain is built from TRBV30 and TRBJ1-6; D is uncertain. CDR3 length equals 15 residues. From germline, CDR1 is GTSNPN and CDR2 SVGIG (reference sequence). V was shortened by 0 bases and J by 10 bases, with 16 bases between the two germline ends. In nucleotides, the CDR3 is TGTGCCTGGAGTGTAGCTCTCGGAGGCGGCTCACCCCTCCACTTT. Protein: CAWSVALGGGSPLHF. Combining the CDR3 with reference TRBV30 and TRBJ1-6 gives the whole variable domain SQTIHQWPATLVQPVGSPLSLECTVEGTSNPNLYWYRQAAGRGLQLLFYSVGIGQISSEVPQNLSASRPQDRQFILSSKKLLLSDSGFYLCAWSVALGGGSPLHFGNGTRLTVT.

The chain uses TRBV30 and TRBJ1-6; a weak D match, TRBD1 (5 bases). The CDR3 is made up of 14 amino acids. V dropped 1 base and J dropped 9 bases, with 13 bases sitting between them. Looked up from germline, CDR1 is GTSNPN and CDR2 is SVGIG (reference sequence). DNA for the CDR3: TGTGCCTGGAGTGGGGGACTGGATGCTTCACCCCTCCACTTT. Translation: CAWSGGLDASPLHF.

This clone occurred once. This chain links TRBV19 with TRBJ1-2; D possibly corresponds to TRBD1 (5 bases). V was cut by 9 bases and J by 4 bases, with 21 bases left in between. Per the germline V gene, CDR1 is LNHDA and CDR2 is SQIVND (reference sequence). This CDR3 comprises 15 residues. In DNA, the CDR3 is TGTGCCAGCCTCTCAAGCCCACAGGTAGCCTATGGCTACACCTTC. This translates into CASLSSPQVAYGYTF.

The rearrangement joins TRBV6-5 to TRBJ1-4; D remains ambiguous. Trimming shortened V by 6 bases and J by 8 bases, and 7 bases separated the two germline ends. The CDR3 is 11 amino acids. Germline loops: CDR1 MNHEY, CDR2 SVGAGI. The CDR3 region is CASRNKEKLFF. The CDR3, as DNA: TGTGCCAGCAGGAACAAGGAAAAACTGTTTTTT.

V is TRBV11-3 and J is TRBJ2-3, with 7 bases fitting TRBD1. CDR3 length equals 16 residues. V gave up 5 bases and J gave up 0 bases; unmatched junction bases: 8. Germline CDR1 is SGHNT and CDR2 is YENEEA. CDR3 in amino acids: CASSPGTVRSTDTQYF. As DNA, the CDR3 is TGTGCCAGCAGCCCCGGGACAGTTCGTAGCACAGATACGCAGTATTTT.

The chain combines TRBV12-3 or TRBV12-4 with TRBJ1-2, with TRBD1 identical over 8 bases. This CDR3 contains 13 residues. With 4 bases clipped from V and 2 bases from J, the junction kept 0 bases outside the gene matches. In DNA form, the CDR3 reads TGTGCCAGCAGTTGGGACAGGAACTATGGCTACACCTTC. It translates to CASSWDRNYGYTF.

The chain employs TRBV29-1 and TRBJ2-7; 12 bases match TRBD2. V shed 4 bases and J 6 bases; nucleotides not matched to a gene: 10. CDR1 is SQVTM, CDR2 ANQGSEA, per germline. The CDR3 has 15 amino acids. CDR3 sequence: CSVALAGGLVSEQYF. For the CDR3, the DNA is TGCAGCGTTGCCCTAGCGGGAGGGCTAGTCTCCGAGCAGTACTTC.

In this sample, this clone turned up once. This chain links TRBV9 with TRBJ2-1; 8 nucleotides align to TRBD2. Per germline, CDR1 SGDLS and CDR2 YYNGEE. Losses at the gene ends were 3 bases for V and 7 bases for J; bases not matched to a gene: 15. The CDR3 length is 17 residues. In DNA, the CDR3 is TGTGCCAGCAGCGAGGCCCCCGTGGCTAGCGGGCGTAATGAGCAGTTCTTC. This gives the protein CASSEAPVASGRNEQFF. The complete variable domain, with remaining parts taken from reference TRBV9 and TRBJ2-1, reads DSGVTQTPKHLITATGQRVTLRCSPRSGDLSVYWYQQSLDQGLQFLIQYYNGEERAKGNILERFSAQQFPDLHSELNLSSLELGDSALYFCASSEAPVASGRNEQFFGPGTRLTVL.